This is a list of T cell receptor beta chains from one sample in a study of T cell repertoires in cytomegalovirus infection. In TCRdb, the reads were re-called with MiXCR into one record per CDR3 protein. The repertoire has 100,000 or so distinct CDR3 sequences, about 22% of them found once; the top ten carry about two fifths. Sequencing was carried out using CD8+ T cells from PBMCs. Every receptor here comes from a human donor in good health (CMV status not recorded). Some clones in this sample may be carry-over from other donors' samples. Each CDR3 is given with its conserved first and last residue. A D gene is named only where the DNA matches it firmly. Size tells how often a clone was seen (once, few, many) or the class of an expanded clone, and some rows leave it out.

clone_size j_call d_call v_call cdr3_length cdr3_nt cdr3_aa
many TRBJ2-2 NA TRBV4-3 14 TGCGCCAGCAGCCAAGACGGAGCCACCGGGGAGCTGTTTTTT CASSQDGATGELFF
NA TRBJ2-7 NA TRBV30 13 TGTGCCTGGAGGCAGGGGGGTTTGGGGGAGCAGTACTTC CAWRQGGLGEQYF
many TRBJ2-3 TRBD1 TRBV7-6 16 TGTGCCAGCAGCCAGACAGGGGGGTCCAGCACAGATACGCAGTATTTT CASSQTGGSSTDTQYF
NA TRBJ2-7 TRBD2 TRBV19 14 TGTGCCAGTAGCACAAGCGGGAACTCCTACGAGCAGTACTTC CASSTSGNSYEQYF
few TRBJ2-3 TRBD2 TRBV20-1 15 TGCAGTGCTAGGAAACTAGCGGTTAGCACAGATACGCAGTATTTT CSARKLAVSTDTQYF
few TRBJ1-5 NA TRBV6-6 15 TGTGCCAGCAGTCGTGGACAATCCAGCAATCAGCCCCAGCATTTT CASSRGQSSNQPQHF
few TRBJ1-1 NA TRBV7-4 15 TGTGCCAGCAGCCCGCCTCAGCTTCTGAACACTGAAGCTTTCTTT CASSPPQLLNTEAFF
few TRBJ2-7 TRBD1 TRBV19 14 TGTGCCACTAGGCGGGACAGGGAGTCCTACGAGCAGTACTTC CATRRDRESYEQYF
NA TRBJ2-1 NA TRBV28 14 TGTGCCAGCAGTCTACGGCCGGGCAGCAATGAGCAGTTCTTC CASSLRPGSNEQFF
few TRBJ2-2 NA TRBV12-3/TRBV12-4 15 TGTGCCAGCAGAAAGCGCACTGACTACACCGGGGAGCTGTTTTTT CASRKRTDYTGELFF
many TRBJ2-3 TRBD2 TRBV7-2 14 TGTGCCAGCAGCTTCGGAGCGGGAACAGATACGCAGTATTTT CASSFGAGTDTQYF
few TRBJ1-5 NA TRBV20-1 14 TGCAGTGCCACGACCAGAAATAGCAATCAGCCCCAGCATTTT CSATTRNSNQPQHF
few TRBJ2-4 TRBD2 TRBV11-2 17 TGTGCCAGCAGCTCGGGACTAGCGGGAGAATCCAAAAACATTCAGTACTTC CASSSGLAGESKNIQYF
few TRBJ1-6 NA TRBV7-8 17 TGTGCCAGCGCTCCCCGGGGAATAACATTCGTCGGATCACCCCTCCACTTT CASAPRGITFVGSPLHF
many TRBJ1-5 TRBD1 TRBV7-2 15 TGTGCCAGCAGCTCGACAGGGTGGAACAATCAGCCCCAGCATTTT CASSSTGWNNQPQHF
many TRBJ1-2 NA TRBV7-8 17 TGTGCCAGCAGCTTAGATCGAGTTGGGGTCGTGGACTATGGCTACACCTTC CASSLDRVGVVDYGYTF
few TRBJ1-6 NA TRBV6-6 11 TGTGCCAGCAGGGATAATACTCCCCTCCACTTT CASRDNTPLHF
few TRBJ1-6 NA TRBV10-3 17 TGTGCCATCAGTGAGTCTCGGGAGGACATTGGTAATTCACCCCTCCACTTT CAISESREDIGNSPLHF
once TRBJ2-7 TRBD1 TRBV4-3 15 TGCGCCAGCAGACTAGGGACAGAGACCTCCTACGAGCAGTACTTC CASRLGTETSYEQYF
few TRBJ2-5 NA TRBV2 13 TGTGCCAGCCCCCACGACAGGCAAGAGACCCAGTACTTC CASPHDRQETQYF
once TRBJ2-2 NA TRBV12-3/TRBV12-4 11 TGTGCCAGCAGTCCCCCGGGCCCACTGTTTTTT CASSPPGPLFF
many TRBJ1-5 NA TRBV28 12 TGTGCCAGCAGCCGCTTTAATCAGCCCCAGCATTTT CASSRFNQPQHF
NA TRBJ1-1 NA TRBV28 14 TGTGCCAGCAGTTTAACCAAAGGACTACCTGGAGCTTTCTTT CASSLTKGLPGAFF
NA TRBJ1-1 NA TRBV5-4 11 TGTGCCAGCAGCGAGGGCACTGAAGCTTTCTTT CASSEGTEAFF
few TRBJ2-4 TRBD2 TRBV4-2 15 TGTGCCAGCAGCGAAAGGATAGGCGGGGGTGAGATTCAGTACTTC CASSERIGGGEIQYF
NA TRBJ2-5 TRBD2 TRBV7-6 17 TGTGCCAGCAGCCTAGATGGGGGGGAGACTCCGCAAGAGACCCAGTACTTC CASSLDGGETPQETQYF
few TRBJ2-7 NA TRBV6-2/TRBV6-3 12 TGTGCCAGCAGTGCCCCCTCCTACGAGCAGTACTTC CASSAPSYEQYF
few TRBJ2-3 TRBD2 TRBV19 15 TGTGCCAGTAGCCCTAGCGGGGGGGCTTCAGATACGCAGTATTTT CASSPSGGASDTQYF
few TRBJ1-2 TRBD1 TRBV28 17 TGTGCCAGCAGTCCCCTAAGGGACAGGGGGCCATTTCTTGGCTACACCTTC CASSPLRDRGPFLGYTF
many TRBJ2-5 NA TRBV7-2 14 TGTGCCAGCAGCTTAGCGGAGGGACAAGAGACCCAGTACTTC CASSLAEGQETQYF
many TRBJ2-5 TRBD1 TRBV5-1 14 TGCGCCAGCAGCTCTGGACAGGGGGGGCAGACCCAGTACTTC CASSSGQGGQTQYF
few TRBJ1-5 TRBD1 TRBV19 17 TGTGCCAGTAGTATGAGTCAGGGGGCCTTATCCGGCCAGCCCCAGCATTTT CASSMSQGALSGQPQHF
many TRBJ2-3 TRBD2 TRBV7-3 16 TGTGCCAGCAGCCCACTAGCGGGGGGGCACACAGATACGCAGTATTTT CASSPLAGGHTDTQYF
many TRBJ2-1 NA TRBV27 12 TGTGCCAGCAGTCCAACTAGCAATGAGCAGTTCTTC CASSPTSNEQFF
NA TRBJ1-1 TRBD1 TRBV20-1 16 TGCAGTGCTAGATCAATTCCGGGACAGGGGGTCACTGAAGCTTTCTTT CSARSIPGQGVTEAFF
few TRBJ2-3 TRBD2 TRBV20-1 15 TGCAGTGCTTCATATAGCGGGCCTAGCACAGATACGCAGTATTTT CSASYSGPSTDTQYF
few TRBJ2-3 NA TRBV7-6 14 TGTGCCAGCAGCCCGACAGTTAACACAGATACGCAGTATTTT CASSPTVNTDTQYF
many TRBJ2-7 NA TRBV7-8 15 TGTGCCAGCAGCTTAGAACTTTCGAGCTCCTACGAGCAGTACTTC CASSLELSSSYEQYF
many TRBJ1-1 TRBD1 TRBV7-2 17 TGTGCCAGCAGCCGCAATCTCGACGGGACAGGGGGCGCGGAAGCTTTCTTT CASSRNLDGTGGAEAFF
NA TRBJ1-1 NA TRBV30 11 TGTAGACTGGGGTTGGGCACTGAAGCTTTCTTT CRLGLGTEAFF
few TRBJ1-2 TRBD1 TRBV29-1 14 TGCAGCGTTGAAGGGGGACAGGAGGGCTATGGCTACACCTTC CSVEGGQEGYGYTF
NA TRBJ2-3 NA TRBV28 13 TGTGCCAGCAGTTTAGGCGGGTCCGGTGGGCAGTATTTT CASSLGGSGGQYF
NA TRBJ2-7 NA TRBV19 12 TGTGCCAGTAGTAGCGAGGGGTACGAGCAGTACTTC CASSSEGYEQYF
NA TRBJ2-3 TRBD2 TRBV28 14 TGTGCCACCGACCTTAGCGGGGGATTGGATACGCAGTATTTT CATDLSGGLDTQYF
many TRBJ2-7 TRBD1 TRBV7-6 16 TGTGCCAGCAGCTTAGCGCCCGGGACAGGGGGCTACGAGCAGTACTTC CASSLAPGTGGYEQYF
many TRBJ1-1 TRBD1 TRBV7-2 16 TGTGCCAGCAGTTTTTGGACAGGGGCGACCGGGGCTGAAGCTTTCTTT CASSFWTGATGAEAFF
NA TRBJ1-1 NA TRBV4-1 12 TGCGCCAGCGCCTCGGGGAACACTGAAGCTTTCTTT CASASGNTEAFF
few TRBJ2-3 TRBD2 TRBV28 16 TGTGCCAGCAGTTTACCTAGCGGGAGGGGCGTGGATACGCAGTATTTT CASSLPSGRGVDTQYF
NA TRBJ1-6 TRBD1 TRBV28 14 TGTGTCAGCACAACGGACAGGACACATTCACCCCTCCACTTT CVSTTDRTHSPLHF
few TRBJ1-6 NA TRBV28 15 TGTGCCAGCAGTTTATTGGGGCAGGGGTCTTCACCCCTCCACTTT CASSLLGQGSSPLHF
NA TRBJ2-6 TRBD2 TRBV4-3 17 TGCGCCGGCAGCCAAGTAGCGGGGGGGTCAGGGGCCAACGTCCTGACTTTC CAGSQVAGGSGANVLTF
few TRBJ2-1 NA TRBV20-1 11 TGCAGTGCTTGGATAGTAAATGAGCAGTTCTTC CSAWIVNEQFF
NA TRBJ2-5 TRBD1 TRBV28 13 TGTGCCACGACCCGACAGGGTGGAGAGACCCAGTACTTC CATTRQGGETQYF
NA TRBJ2-2 TRBD2 TRBV15 15 TGTGCCACCCGTCCCTCGGGGGGTAGTGGCGGGGAGCTGTTTTTT CATRPSGGSGGELFF
few TRBJ1-4 NA TRBV5-4 14 TGTGCCAGCAGCTCCCTGAGACTGAGGGGAAAACTGTTTTTT CASSSLRLRGKLFF
NA TRBJ1-4 NA TRBV28 14 TGTGCCAGCAGCGGGAGGGGAGCTAATGAAAAACTGTTTTTT CASSGRGANEKLFF